Presented here are 23 T cell receptor beta chains from one specimen sequenced in a study of CD8+CD57+ T cells in acquired aplastic anemia. CDR3 and TCR beta VDJ profiling relied on genomic DNA as the template. Via MiXCR, TCRdb re-called the reads, giving one row per CDR3 protein. The repertoire holds approximately 260,000 distinct CDR3 sequences, with approximately 79% as singletons. The authors sequenced patients whose flow cytometry had shown CD8+CD57+ cell expansion. The sequenced material came from sorted CD4+, CD8+, or CD8+CD57+ T cells (not recorded which) from PBMCs. The receptor set was obtained from a human donor with aplastic anemia.

There are many counts of this clonotype. The DNA is left out, because the CDR3 cannot be placed on it with certainty; the CDR3 is given as TCRdb lists it. V and J are TRBV9 and TRBJ1-6. From germline, CDR1 is SGDLS and CDR2 YYNGEE. The CDR3 is made up of 16 amino acids, end residues included. The CDR3 reads CASSVGSDTQYFALHF.

The CDR3 DNA reads TGCGCCAGCAGGACCGGGACAGGGGGGGCCTACGAGCAGTACTTC. Encoded protein: CASRTGTGGAYEQYF. This chain links TRBV10-2 with TRBJ2-7, with TRBD1 matching 11 bases. The V and J ends lost 6 bases and 2 bases, in that order; junction bases with no gene match: 6. From germline, CDR1 is WSHSY and CDR2 SAAADI. The CDR3 is 15 amino acids.

This rearrangement joins TRBV11-2 to TRBJ2-2, with D maybe TRBD2 (6 bases). V lost 5 bases, J lost 0 bases, and 10 bases lay in between. The CDR3 loop spans 15 amino acids. Per germline, CDR1 SGHAT and CDR2 FQNNGV. The CDR3: CASSLRTTNTGELFF. CDR3 coding DNA: TGTGCCAGCAGCCTCAGGACTACGAACACCGGGGAGCTGTTTTTT.

The rearrangement joins TRBV9 to TRBJ1-2; D gene uncertain. This CDR3 contains 13 residues. Germline-derived CDR1 and CDR2 are SGDLS and YYNGEE. The V gene lost 2 bases and the J gene lost 6 bases, with 11 bases spanning the gap. The CDR3 sequence is CASSVGTVDGYTF. DNA for the CDR3: TGTGCCAGCAGCGTGGGAACGGTTGATGGCTACACCTTC.

This clonotype has a handful of counts. The V gene is TRBV2, the J gene TRBJ1-1; weak D call: TRBD1 (6 bases). CDR3 length equals 14 residues. Trimming pared 10 bases from V and 2 bases from J, leaving 17 bases between. The germline V gene encodes CDR1 SNHLY and CDR2 FYNNEI. The CDR3 DNA reads as TGTGCCACCATTCACGGGACACTCAACACTGAAGCTTTCTTT. As protein: CATIHGTLNTEAFF. The full variable domain, in which reference TRBV2 and TRBJ1-1 provide the parts outside the CDR3, is EPEVTQTPSHQVTQMGQEVILRCVPISNHLYFYWYRQILGQKVEFLVSFYNNEISEKSEIFDDQFSVERPDGSNFTLKIRSTKLEDSAMYFCATIHGTLNTEAFFGQGTRLTVV.

Concerning this clonotype: A read error is likely, as this CDR3 ends without the conserved phenylalanine or tryptophan. No DNA is shown, since the ends of the CDR3 on it are uncertain; the CDR3 is the one TCRdb lists. The CDR3 region is CARQGAGETQKH. The rearrangement links TRBV7-2 to TRBJ2-7; the table's D call, TRBD2, has no DNA check behind it. Germline V gene lookup returns CDR1 SGHTA and CDR2 FQGNSA. The CDR3 length is 12 residues, termini included.

The J gene is TRBJ2-3, the V gene TRBV19, with TRBD2 as a possible D gene (6 bases). With the DNA end fitting TRBJ2-7 better, the J assignment may be wrong. The germline V gene encodes CDR1 LNHDA and CDR2 SQIVND (reference sequence). This CDR3 has 15 amino acids. This CDR3 reads CASSAGSGAYKTQYF. CDR3 in DNA: TGTGCCAGCAGCGCCGGGAGCGGAGCCTACAAGACGCAGTACTTC.

CDR3 bases: TGTGCCAGCAAGCCCGGGCAAGTGAACACTGAAGCTTTCTTT. Translated: CASKPGQVNTEAFF. The V gene is TRBV7-2, the J gene TRBJ1-1, with unresolved D. Trimming shortened V by 7 bases and J by 0 bases, and 12 bases separated the two germline ends. Germline CDR1 SGHTA, CDR2 FQGNSA. The CDR3 extends over 14 amino acids.

The chain joins TRBV19 to TRBJ2-1, with TRBD1 matching over 7 bases. CDR1 is LNHDA, CDR2 SQIVND, per germline (reference sequence). With 5 bases clipped from V and 12 bases from J, the junction kept 16 bases outside the gene matches. CDR3 length equals 15 residues. The DNA of the CDR3 is TGTGCCAGTAGTCTAGCAGGGGGATCCTACGATGCGCAGTTCTTC. Protein: CASSLAGGSYDAQFF.

This clonotype was seen a few times. The rearrangement joins TRBV7-2 to TRBJ1-2, with TRBD1 matching over 8 bases. Germline V lookup: CDR1 SGHTA, CDR2 FQGNSA. The J segment lost 4 bases and the V segment lost 3 bases, leaving 4 bases of the junction unmatched. The CDR3 sequence is 14 residues long. As DNA, the CDR3 is TGTGCCAGCAGCTTGACAGGGGTCACCTATGGCTACACCTTC. Amino acids: CASSLTGVTYGYTF.

This chain joins TRBV9 and TRBJ1-2; D unclear. The CDR3 consists of 16 residues. V shed 8 bases and J shed 9 bases, with 29 bases lying between them. Germline lookup yields CDR1 SGDLS and CDR2 YYNGEE. CDR3 sequence: CASSIASGAYNERYTF. As DNA, the CDR3 is TGTGCCAGTAGTATAGCTAGCGGAGCCTACAATGAGCGCTACACCTTC. The full variable domain, with the rest looked up from reference TRBV9 and TRBJ1-2, is DSGVTQTPKHLITATGQRVTLRCSPRSGDLSVYWYQQSLDQGLQFLIQYYNGEERAKGNILERFSAQQFPDLHSELNLSSLELGDSALYFCASSIASGAYNERYTFGSGTRLTVV.

The V and J genes are TRBV10-3 and TRBJ1-2, with D perhaps TRBD1 (6 bases). CDR1 and CDR2 (germline): ENHRY, SYGVKD. The CDR3 is made up of 16 amino acids. V was clipped by 4 bases and J by 7 bases, with 22 bases between them. The CDR3 coding sequence is TGTGCCATCAGTGTGGGTAGCGGGGGGGCTGGCGGTGGCTACACCTTC. Amino acid sequence: CAISVGSGGAGGGYTF.

CDR3 in DNA: TGTGCCTACGGGGTAGCGGCGTACCATGCGAACCAGTACTTC. It yields the protein CAYGVAAYHANQYF. The J gene is TRBJ2-5, the V gene TRBV2; weak D call: TRBD2 (6 bases). This CDR3 has 14 amino acids. Looked up from germline, CDR1 is SNHLY and CDR2 is FYNNEI. V lost 11 bases, J lost 10 bases, and 26 bases lay in between.

The chain employs TRBV19 and TRBJ1-1; D gene ambiguous. Trimming removed 6 bases at V and 0 bases at J, with 8 bases between. In germline, CDR1 is LNHDA, CDR2 SQIVND (reference sequence). The length of the CDR3 is 13 residues. The CDR3 loop is CASRTTLNTEAFF. The CDR3 DNA is TGTGCCAGTAGGACGACACTGAACACTGAAGCTTTCTTT.

V usage is TRBV9 and J usage is TRBJ2-3; the D is unclear. Trimming left V 2 bases short and J 15 bases short, with 22 bases between. The CDR3 has 14 residues. Germline-derived CDR1 and CDR2 are SGDLS and YYNGEE. The CDR3 nucleotides read TGTGCCAGCAGCGTCCGGGTCCAGATGGCTACACCTTATTTT. Translated: CASSVRVQMATPYF.

Remarks on this clonotype: The conserved final phenylalanine or tryptophan is absent from the CDR3, which likely points to a read error. The DNA is omitted, as the CDR3 cannot be located on it reliably, and the CDR3 follows TCRdb's listing. This chain uses TRBV2 with TRBJ2-5; the table names TRBD1, a call not compared with the DNA. The CDR3 has 14 amino acids, counting both end residues. In germline, CDR1 is SNHLY, CDR2 FYNNEI. CDR3 sequence: CASSEHNQPQHFCY.

The rearrangement joins TRBV9 to TRBJ2-6; a possible D gene is TRBD1 (5 bases). This CDR3 has 16 residues. Germline V gene sequence: CDR1 SGDLS, CDR2 YYNGEE. V dropped 3 bases and J dropped 14 bases, with 24 bases sitting between them. The chain's CDR3 is CASSADSASYTSLLTF. As DNA, the CDR3 is TGTGCCAGCAGCGCCGACAGCGCCTCCTATACTTCACTCCTGACTTTC.

This clonotype appeared a single time. This may come from a read error, since a much larger clone is one base off. Here the CDR3 reads CARRGDRETQYF. The CDR3 DNA is TGTGCCAGAAGGGGGGATAGGGAGACCCAGTACTTC. The chain has TRBV5-5 and TRBJ2-5; D possibly matches TRBD1 or TRBD2 (6 bases each). Looked up from germline, CDR1 is SGHKS and CDR2 is YYEKEE (reference sequence). The CDR3 length is 12 residues. The V end was cut by 8 bases, the J end by 5 bases, with 13 bases between.

CDR3 DNA: TGTGCCAGCAGCTTTCATCCAGACGGGACAGGGGGGATCGGGGAGCTGTTTTTT. Protein sequence: CASSFHPDGTGGIGELFF. The V call is TRBV7-8, the J call TRBJ2-2; 11 bases are a match to TRBD1. Trimming at V came to 3 bases and at J to 7 bases, leaving 13 bases not matched to a gene. Germline CDR1 reads SGHVS; CDR2 reads FQNEAQ. The CDR3 totals 18 residues.

This clonotype has at least ten counts. V gene TRBV5-6 combines with J gene TRBJ2-1; 11 bases fit TRBD2. The CDR3 contains 16 residues. J gave up 6 bases and V 1 base, and 6 bases lay outside the gene matches. Looked up from germline, CDR1 is SGHDT and CDR2 is YYEEEE. CDR3 loop: CASSLSLAGDPNEQFF. The CDR3 DNA follows: TGTGCCAGCAGCTTGTCACTAGCGGGGGATCCCAATGAGCAGTTCTTC.

With regard to this clonotype: A read error is likely, as this CDR3 ends without the conserved phenylalanine or tryptophan. This chain links TRBV7-9 with TRBJ2-3; D possibly corresponds to TRBD2 (6 bases). The germline V and J ends were trimmed by 8 bases and 6 bases, with 15 bases remaining between them. There are 13 residues in the CDR3. The germline V gene encodes CDR1 SEHNR and CDR2 FQNEAQ (reference sequence). In nucleotides, the CDR3 is TGTGCCAGCGGGTACGGGGGAAGCGATACGCAGTATGTT. The encoded protein is CASGYGGSDTQYV.

The chain couples TRBV5-1 to TRBJ2-3, with D tentatively TRBD1 (5 bases). Trimming pared 4 bases from V and 8 bases from J, leaving 17 bases between. Germline lookup yields CDR1 SGHRS and CDR2 YFSETQ. The CDR3 is 14 residues long. The CDR3 nucleotides read TGCGCCAGCAGCCCCCGCAGGGATCAGCCTACGCAGTATTTT. Translated, it gives CASSPRRDQPTQYF.

About this clonotype itself: The junction shows a germline mismatch at one end, possibly a read error. The chain is built from TRBV2 and TRBJ2-6, with 7 bases identical to TRBD2. Germline CDR1 is SNHLY and CDR2 is FYNNEI. The length of the CDR3 is 15 residues. The CDR3 sequence is CASSIPGEGAGTEAF. As DNA, the CDR3 is TGTGCCAGCAGCATCCCCGGGGAGGGAGCGGGGACTGAAGCTTTC.